The rows below give T cell receptor beta chains drawn from one sample of a study of blood T cell repertoires in COVID-19. The assay was immunoSEQ multiplex PCR, and TCRdb's table has in-frame clones only and misses some. The sample holds roughly 480,000 clones, roughly 89% seen once. Specimen: peripheral blood. These receptors all stem from a man between 18 and 35 years old with COVID-19, enrolled during active disease. Each CDR3 is given with its conserved first and last residue. The order of the fields is clone size, D gene, J gene, V gene, CDR3 DNA, CDR3 protein. The D gene is left open where the match is weak. Clone size is not always given. Where it is, it says once, few, many or a class for expanded clones.

abundance: few; d_gene: .; j_gene: TRBJ1-3; v_gene: TRBV7-9; CDR3nt: TGTGCCAGCAGCTTAGCGGGGGCGTCTGGAAACACCATATATTTT; CDR3aa: CASSLAGASGNTIYF
abundance: .; d_gene: TRBD2; j_gene: TRBJ2-3; v_gene: TRBV10-2; CDR3nt: TGCGCCAGCAGTGAAGGCAGCGGGGTCACAGATACGCAGTATTTT; CDR3aa: CASSEGSGVTDTQYF
abundance: few; d_gene: .; j_gene: TRBJ1-5; v_gene: TRBV12-3/TRBV12-4; CDR3nt: TGTGCCAGCAGTTTATGGGCTCAGCCCCAGCATTTT; CDR3aa: CASSLWAQPQHF
abundance: .; d_gene: TRBD1; j_gene: TRBJ2-1; v_gene: TRBV14; CDR3nt: TGTGCCAGCAGCCCGACAGGGGAAGATGAGCAGTTCTTC; CDR3aa: CASSPTGEDEQFF
abundance: .; d_gene: .; j_gene: TRBJ1-1; v_gene: TRBV29-1; CDR3nt: TGCAGCGGAATCCGGGTCCTCACGAGTACTGAAGCTTTCTTT; CDR3aa: CSGIRVLTSTEAFF
abundance: few; d_gene: .; j_gene: TRBJ2-7; v_gene: TRBV7-9; CDR3nt: TGTGCCAGCAGCACCCTAATCTACGAGCAGTACTTC; CDR3aa: CASSTLIYEQYF
abundance: once; d_gene: .; j_gene: TRBJ2-3; v_gene: TRBV7-2; CDR3nt: TGTGCCAGCAGCTTAGGGACCCTCGGGAACACAGATACGCAGTATTTT; CDR3aa: CASSLGTLGNTDTQYF
abundance: .; d_gene: TRBD1; j_gene: TRBJ2-5; v_gene: TRBV7-3; CDR3nt: TGTGCCAGCAGCCTAGGGGGCAATCGGGAGACCCAGTACTTC; CDR3aa: CASSLGGNRETQYF
abundance: .; d_gene: .; j_gene: TRBJ2-2; v_gene: TRBV5-1; CDR3nt: TGCGCCAGCAGCTTGGAGCGGGCCATTAACACCGGGGAGCTGTTTTTT; CDR3aa: CASSLERAINTGELFF
abundance: .; d_gene: TRBD2; j_gene: TRBJ2-7; v_gene: TRBV11-3; CDR3nt: TGTGCCAGCAGCTTAGGACGCGGGAGGGAGAAATACGAGCAGTACTTC; CDR3aa: CASSLGRGREKYEQYF
abundance: .; d_gene: .; j_gene: TRBJ2-7; v_gene: TRBV7-9; CDR3nt: TGTGCCAGCAGCTTAGCGCACAGGGAGTACGAGCAGTACTTC; CDR3aa: CASSLAHREYEQYF
abundance: .; d_gene: TRBD1; j_gene: TRBJ2-1; v_gene: TRBV7-9; CDR3nt: TGTGCCAGCAGCTTAGCGGGACAGGGCAACAATGAGCAGTTCTTC; CDR3aa: CASSLAGQGNNEQFF
abundance: .; d_gene: .; j_gene: TRBJ2-1; v_gene: TRBV2; CDR3nt: TGTGCCAGCACGGCGACAACCTACAATGAGCAGTTCTTC; CDR3aa: CASTATTYNEQFF
abundance: .; d_gene: TRBD2; j_gene: TRBJ2-1; v_gene: TRBV24-1; CDR3nt: TGTGCCACCAGTGACTCAAGGCGGGTAGCGGGACGCGATGAGCAGTTCTTC; CDR3aa: CATSDSRRVAGRDEQFF